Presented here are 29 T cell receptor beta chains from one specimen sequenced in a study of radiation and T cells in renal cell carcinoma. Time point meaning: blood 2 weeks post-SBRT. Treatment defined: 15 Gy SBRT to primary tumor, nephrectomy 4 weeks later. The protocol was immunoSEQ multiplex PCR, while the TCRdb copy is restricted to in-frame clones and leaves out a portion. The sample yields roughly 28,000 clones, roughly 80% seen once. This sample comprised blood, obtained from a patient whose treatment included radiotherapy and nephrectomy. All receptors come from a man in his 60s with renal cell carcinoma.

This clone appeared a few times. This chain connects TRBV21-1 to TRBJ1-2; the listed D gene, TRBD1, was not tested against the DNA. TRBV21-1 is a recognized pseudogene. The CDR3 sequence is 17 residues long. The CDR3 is CASSKGVEDREEYGYTF. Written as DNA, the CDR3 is TGTGCCAGCAGCAAAGGGGTAGAGGACAGGGAGGAATATGGCTACACCTTC.

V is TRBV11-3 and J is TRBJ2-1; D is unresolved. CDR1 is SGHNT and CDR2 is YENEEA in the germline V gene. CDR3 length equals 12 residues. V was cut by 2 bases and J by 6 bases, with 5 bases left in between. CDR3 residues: CASSLNVNEQFF. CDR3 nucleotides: TGTGCCAGCAGCTTAAACGTCAATGAGCAGTTCTTC.

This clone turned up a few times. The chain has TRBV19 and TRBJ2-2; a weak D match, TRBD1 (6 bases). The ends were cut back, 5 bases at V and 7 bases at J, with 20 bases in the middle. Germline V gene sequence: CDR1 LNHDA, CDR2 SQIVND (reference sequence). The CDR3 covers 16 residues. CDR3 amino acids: CASSQTGTIIGGELFF. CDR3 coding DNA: TGTGCCAGTAGTCAAACCGGGACAATCATAGGCGGGGAGCTGTTTTTT.

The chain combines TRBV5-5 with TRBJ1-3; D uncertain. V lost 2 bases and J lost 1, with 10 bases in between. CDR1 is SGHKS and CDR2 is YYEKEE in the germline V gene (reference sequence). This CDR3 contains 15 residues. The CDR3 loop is CASSFRPGSGNTIYF. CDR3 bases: TGTGCCAGCAGCTTCCGTCCGGGGTCTGGAAACACCATATATTTT. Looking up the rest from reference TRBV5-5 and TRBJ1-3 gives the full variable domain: DAGVTQSPTHLIKTRGQQVTLRCSPISGHKSVSWYQQVLGQGPQFIFQYYEKEERGRGNFPDRFSARQFPNYSSELNVNALLLGDSALYLCASSFRPGSGNTIYFGEGSWLTVV.

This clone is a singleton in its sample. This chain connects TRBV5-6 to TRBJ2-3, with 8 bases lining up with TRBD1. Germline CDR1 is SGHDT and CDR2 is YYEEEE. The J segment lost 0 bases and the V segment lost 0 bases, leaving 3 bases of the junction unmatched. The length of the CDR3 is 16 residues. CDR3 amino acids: CASSLGRDRSTDTQYF. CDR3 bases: TGTGCCAGCAGCTTGGGTCGGGACAGGAGCACAGATACGCAGTATTTT.

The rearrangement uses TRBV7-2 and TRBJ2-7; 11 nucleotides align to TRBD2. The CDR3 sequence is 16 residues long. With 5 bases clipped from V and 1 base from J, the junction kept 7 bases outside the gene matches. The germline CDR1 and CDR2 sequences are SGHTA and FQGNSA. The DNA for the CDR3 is TGTGCCAGCAGCCTAACCGGGACTAGCGGTTCCTACGAGCAGTACTTC. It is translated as CASSLTGTSGSYEQYF.

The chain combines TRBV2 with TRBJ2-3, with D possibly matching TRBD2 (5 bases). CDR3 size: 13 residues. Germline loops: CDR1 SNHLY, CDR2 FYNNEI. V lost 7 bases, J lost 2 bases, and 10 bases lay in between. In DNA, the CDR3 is TGTGCCAGCAATTACGGGGACACAGATACGCAGTATTTT. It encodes CASNYGDTDTQYF.

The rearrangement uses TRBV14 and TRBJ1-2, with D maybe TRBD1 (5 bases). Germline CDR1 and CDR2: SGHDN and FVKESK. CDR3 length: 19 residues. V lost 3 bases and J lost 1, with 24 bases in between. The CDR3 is CASSHRPSGTPTYNYGYTF. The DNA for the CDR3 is TGTGCCAGCAGCCATAGACCTTCCGGGACCCCGACTTATAACTATGGCTACACCTTC.

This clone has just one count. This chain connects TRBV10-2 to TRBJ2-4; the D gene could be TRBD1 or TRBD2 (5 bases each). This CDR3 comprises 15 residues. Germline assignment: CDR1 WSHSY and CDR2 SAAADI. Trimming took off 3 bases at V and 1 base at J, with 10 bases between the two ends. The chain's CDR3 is CASSDRGAAKNIQYF. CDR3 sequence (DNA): TGCGCCAGCAGTGATCGGGGCGCGGCCAAAAACATTCAGTACTTC.

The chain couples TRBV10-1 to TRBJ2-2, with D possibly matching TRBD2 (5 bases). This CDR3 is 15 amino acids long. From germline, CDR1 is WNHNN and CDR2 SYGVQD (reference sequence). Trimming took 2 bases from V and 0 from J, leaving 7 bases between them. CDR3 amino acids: CASSEGLTNTGELFF. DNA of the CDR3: TGCGCCAGCAGTGAGGGACTTACGAACACCGGGGAGCTGTTTTTT.

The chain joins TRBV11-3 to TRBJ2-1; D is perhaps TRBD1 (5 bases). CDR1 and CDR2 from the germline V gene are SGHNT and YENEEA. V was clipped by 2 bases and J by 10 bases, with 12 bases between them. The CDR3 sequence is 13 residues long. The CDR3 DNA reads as TGTGCCAGCAGCTTACTGCAGGGTGGCGAGCAGTTCTTC. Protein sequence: CASSLLQGGEQFF.

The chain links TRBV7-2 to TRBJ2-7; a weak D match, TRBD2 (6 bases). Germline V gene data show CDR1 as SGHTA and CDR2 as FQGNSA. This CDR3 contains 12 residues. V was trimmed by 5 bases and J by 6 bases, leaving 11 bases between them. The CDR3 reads CASSAGGIEQYF. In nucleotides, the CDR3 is TGTGCCAGCAGCGCTGGAGGGATCGAGCAGTACTTC. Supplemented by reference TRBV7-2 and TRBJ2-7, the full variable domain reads GAGVSQSPSNKVTEKGKDVELRCDPISGHTALYWYRQSLGQGLEFLIYFQGNSAPDKSGLPSDRFSAERTGGSVSTLTIQRTQQEDSAVYLCASSAGGIEQYFGPGTRLTVT.

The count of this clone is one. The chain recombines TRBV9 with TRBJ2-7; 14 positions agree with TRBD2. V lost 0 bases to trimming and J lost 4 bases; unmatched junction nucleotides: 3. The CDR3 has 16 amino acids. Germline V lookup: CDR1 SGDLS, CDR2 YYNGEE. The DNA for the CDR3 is TGTGCCAGCAGCGTAGAGGGACTAGCGGGGGATTACGAGCAGTACTTC. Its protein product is CASSVEGLAGDYEQYF. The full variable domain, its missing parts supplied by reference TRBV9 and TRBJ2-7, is DSGVTQTPKHLITATGQRVTLRCSPRSGDLSVYWYQQSLDQGLQFLIQYYNGEERAKGNILERFSAQQFPDLHSELNLSSLELGDSALYFCASSVEGLAGDYEQYFGPGTRLTVT.

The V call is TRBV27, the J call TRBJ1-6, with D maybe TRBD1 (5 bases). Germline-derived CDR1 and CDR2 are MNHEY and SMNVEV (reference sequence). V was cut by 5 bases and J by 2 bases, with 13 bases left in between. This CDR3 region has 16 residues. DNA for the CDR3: TGTGCCAGCAGTCCCCGGGGGAATACCTATAATTCACCCCTCCACTTT. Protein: CASSPRGNTYNSPLHF.

The CDR3: CASSLGRTSGYNEQFF. The CDR3, as DNA: TGTGCCAGCAGCTTGGGTCGGACTAGCGGTTACAATGAGCAGTTCTTC. The V gene is TRBV5-6, the J gene TRBJ2-1, with 10 bases lining up with TRBD2. Germline values: CDR1 SGHDT, CDR2 YYEEEE. This CDR3 is built from 16 residues. Unmatched junction bases numbered 4, after V lost 0 bases and J lost 4 bases.

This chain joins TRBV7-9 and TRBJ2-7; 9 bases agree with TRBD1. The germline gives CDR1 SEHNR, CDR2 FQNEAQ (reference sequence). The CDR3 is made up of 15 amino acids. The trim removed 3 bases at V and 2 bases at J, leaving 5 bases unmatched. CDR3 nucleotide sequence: TGTGCCAGCAGCTTGGCCGGGACAGGGACCTACGAGCAGTACTTC. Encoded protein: CASSLAGTGTYEQYF.

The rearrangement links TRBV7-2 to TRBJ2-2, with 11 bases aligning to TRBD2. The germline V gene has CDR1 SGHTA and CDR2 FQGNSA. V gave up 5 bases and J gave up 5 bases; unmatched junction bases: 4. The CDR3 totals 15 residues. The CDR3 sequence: CASSVSGRATGELFF. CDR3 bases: TGTGCCAGCAGCGTTAGCGGGAGGGCAACCGGGGAGCTGTTTTTT.

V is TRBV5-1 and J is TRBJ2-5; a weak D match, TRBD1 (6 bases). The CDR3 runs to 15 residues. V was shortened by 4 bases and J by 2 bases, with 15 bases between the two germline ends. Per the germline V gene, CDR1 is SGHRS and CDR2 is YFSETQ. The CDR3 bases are TGCGCCAGCAGCGTGATTGGGACAACTCAAGAGACCCAGTACTTC. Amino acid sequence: CASSVIGTTQETQYF. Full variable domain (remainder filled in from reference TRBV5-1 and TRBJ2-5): KAGVTQTPRYLIKTRGQQVTLSCSPISGHRSVSWYQQTPGQGLQFLFEYFSETQRNKGNFPGRFSGRQFSNSRSEMNVSTLELGDSALYLCASSVIGTTQETQYFGPGTRLLVL.

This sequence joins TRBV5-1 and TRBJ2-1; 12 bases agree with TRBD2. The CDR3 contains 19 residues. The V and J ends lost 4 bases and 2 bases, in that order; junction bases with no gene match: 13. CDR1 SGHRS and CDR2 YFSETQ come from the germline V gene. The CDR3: CASSPRLAGVLVAYNEQFF. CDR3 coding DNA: TGCGCCAGCAGCCCCCGACTAGCGGGAGTGTTAGTGGCCTACAATGAGCAGTTCTTC.

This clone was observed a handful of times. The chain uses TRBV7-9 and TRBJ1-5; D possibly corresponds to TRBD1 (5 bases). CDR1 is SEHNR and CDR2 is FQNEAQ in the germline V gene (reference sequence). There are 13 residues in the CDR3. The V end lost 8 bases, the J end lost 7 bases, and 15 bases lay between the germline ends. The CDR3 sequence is CASSAPGRQPQHF. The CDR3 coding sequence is TGTGCCAGCTCAGCCCCGGGACGACAGCCCCAGCATTTT.

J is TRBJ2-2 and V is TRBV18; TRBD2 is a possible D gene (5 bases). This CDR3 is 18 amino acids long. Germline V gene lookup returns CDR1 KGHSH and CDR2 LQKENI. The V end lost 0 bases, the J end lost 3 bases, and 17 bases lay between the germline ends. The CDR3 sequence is CASSPPVVARVDTGELFF. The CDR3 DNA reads TGTGCCAGCTCACCACCGGTCGTGGCGAGGGTAGACACCGGGGAGCTGTTTTTT.

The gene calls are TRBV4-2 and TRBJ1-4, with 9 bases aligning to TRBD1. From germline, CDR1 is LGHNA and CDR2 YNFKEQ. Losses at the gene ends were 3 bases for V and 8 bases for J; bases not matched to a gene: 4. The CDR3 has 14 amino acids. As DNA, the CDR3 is TGTGCCAGCAGCCAGACAGGGGGTAACGAAAAACTGTTTTTT. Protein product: CASSQTGGNEKLFF.

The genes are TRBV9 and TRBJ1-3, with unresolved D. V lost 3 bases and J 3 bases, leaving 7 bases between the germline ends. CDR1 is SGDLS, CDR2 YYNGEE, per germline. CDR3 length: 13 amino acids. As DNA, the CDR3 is TGTGCCAGCAGCGCTGTTCTTGGAAACACCATATATTTT. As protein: CASSAVLGNTIYF.

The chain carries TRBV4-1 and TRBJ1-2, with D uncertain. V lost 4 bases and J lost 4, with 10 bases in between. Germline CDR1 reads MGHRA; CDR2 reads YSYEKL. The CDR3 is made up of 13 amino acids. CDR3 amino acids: CASSPRESYGYTF. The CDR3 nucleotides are TGCGCCAGCAGCCCCAGAGAGAGCTATGGCTACACCTTC.

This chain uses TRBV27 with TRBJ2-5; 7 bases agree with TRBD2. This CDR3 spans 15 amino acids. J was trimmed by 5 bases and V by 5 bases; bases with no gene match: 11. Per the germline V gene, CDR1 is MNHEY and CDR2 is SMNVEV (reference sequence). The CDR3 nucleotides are TGTGCCAGCAGTCCCCGTGCGGCGCGGGGGGAGACCCAGTACTTC. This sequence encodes CASSPRAARGETQYF.

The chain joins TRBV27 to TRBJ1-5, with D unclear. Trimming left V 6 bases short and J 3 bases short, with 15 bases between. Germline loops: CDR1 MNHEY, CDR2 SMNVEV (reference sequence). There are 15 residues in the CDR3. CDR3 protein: CASSLSWRSNQPQHF. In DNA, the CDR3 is TGTGCCAGCAGCTTAAGTTGGCGGTCCAATCAGCCCCAGCATTTT.

CDR3 DNA sequence: TGTGCCAGCTCACCATCAGGGACGTTGAACACTGAAGCTTTCTTT. As protein: CASSPSGTLNTEAFF. The chain recombines TRBV18 with TRBJ1-1; perhaps TRBD1 as D (5 bases). There are 15 residues in the CDR3. The ends were cut back, 2 bases at V and 0 bases at J, with 10 bases in the middle. Germline CDR1 reads KGHSH; CDR2 reads LQKENI.

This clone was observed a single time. The CDR3 loop reads CASSLGLTQYF. As DNA, the CDR3 is TGTGCCAGCAGCTTAGGCCTGACGCAGTATTTT. This chain uses TRBV7-9 with TRBJ2-3; no firm D call. The CDR3 contains 11 residues. V was pared by 1 base and J by 9 bases, with 5 bases between. Germline CDR1 SEHNR, CDR2 FQNEAQ (reference sequence). Full variable domain (remainder filled in from reference TRBV7-9 and TRBJ2-3): DTGVSQNPRHKITKRGQNVTFRCDPISEHNRLYWYRQTLGQGPEFLTYFQNEAQLEKSRLLSDRFSAERPKGSFSTLEIQRTEQGDSAMYLCASSLGLTQYFGPGTRLTVL.

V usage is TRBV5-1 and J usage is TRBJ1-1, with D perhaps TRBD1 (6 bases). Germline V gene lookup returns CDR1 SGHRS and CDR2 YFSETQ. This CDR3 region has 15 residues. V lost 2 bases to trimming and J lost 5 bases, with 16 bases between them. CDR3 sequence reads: CASSLQGSGGTEAFF. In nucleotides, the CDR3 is TGCGCCAGCAGCTTACAGGGAAGTGGAGGGACTGAAGCTTTCTTT. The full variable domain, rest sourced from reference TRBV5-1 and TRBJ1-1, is KAGVTQTPRYLIKTRGQQVTLSCSPISGHRSVSWYQQTPGQGLQFLFEYFSETQRNKGNFPGRFSGRQFSNSRSEMNVSTLELGDSALYLCASSLQGSGGTEAFFGQGTRLTVV.